This T cell receptor (beta chain) was captured in a study of beta chain features in type 1 diabetes (dated by TCRdb to between 2017 and 2018). In the study overall: Mean age, gender distribution, total cell number and subset yield were not different between patients and healthy donors. A total of roughly 110 million sorted cells were examined across all samples, and the number of cells per subset was strongly correlated with RNA yield. The study compared the TCRB repertoires of sorted circulating CD4+ T cell subsets in recently diagnosed type 1 diabetes patients with those in matched healthy donors. Regulatory and stem cell-like memory subsets were isolated from only 8 patients and 8 healthy donors, whereas naive and central memory subsets came from all 30 or so donors. The research as a whole found: HLA sub-analyses involved small numbers of individuals, so any influence of HLA type on TCRB rearrangement remained unresolved. Sequencing cDNA rather than genomic DNA could over-represent highly expressing activated cells, although activation and CD3 levels did not differ between groups. Naive, central memory and regulatory TCRB repertoires appeared to be more alike among patients than among healthy donors. A moderate but significant shortening of TCRB CDR3 length was observed in type 1 diabetes patients in all four CD4+ subsets. Patients with type 1 diabetes made fewer insertions and deleted more nucleotides at VDJ recombination sites, implying thymic rearrangement abnormalities. PCR might favor shorter templates, but patient and control samples were amplified and corrected together, so any skew would affect both groups equally.

From its cysteine to its phenylalanine, the CDR3 spans 13 amino acids. Only CDR3 DNA remains: 39 bases, in frame from the first base. The germline V gene (reference sequence) sets CDR1 to GTSNPN and CDR2 to SVGIG. V is shortened by 0 bases, J by 4 bases, and the region joining them spans 9 bases. A single peripheral blood draw of approximately 120 mL on average was collected from each donor into heparinised tubes. A BD FACSAria II was used to sort naive, central memory, regulatory and stem cell-like memory CD4+ T cells with a panel that included CD45RO, CCR7, CD25, CD127, CD95 and CD27. All sorted populations exceeded 95% purity. Right away, PBMCs were isolated by Lymphoprep density gradient centrifugation and were stained directly, with no culture step. To minimize batch effects, samples were stained and sorted in pairs, one healthy donor with one patient per experiment. Concerning this clone itself: The antigen this receptor binds is unknown. No much larger clonotype is one base removed from it; base qualities were not supplied.

The entire isolated RNA was reverse transcribed using the High Capacity cDNA Reverse Transcription Kit, and thus expressed TCRB transcripts were sequenced. Deep immunoSEQ sequencing was applied to naive, central memory and regulatory T cell samples, giving an average of roughly 3.5 million total reads per sample. Sorted cells were lysed in RLT buffer and RNA was extracted with DNase-treated RNeasy Micro or Mini kits, depending on cell number. Each cell subset was processed on its own to prevent cross-contamination, while patient and healthy donor samples were processed together. TCRB sequences were amplified from cDNA with the immunoSEQ multiplex PCR, producing 87-bp fragments spanning the CDR3 region. Amplicons were sequenced on the Illumina HiSeq platform. In the authors' own workflow: PCR bias was corrected computationally using synthetic template baselines, and reads within Hamming distance 2 were collapsed, with unmergeable singletons discarded. Reads were aligned against IMGT so that V, D and J genes, CDR3 length and insertions or deletions at six rearrangement sites could be assigned. Clonotype counts were normalized to sorted cell number within each subset before computing true diversity and Gini coefficients with the tcR R package. The overlap coefficient, calculated on TCRB nucleotide sequences, was used to quantify repertoire sharing. TCRdb stores this immuneACCESS table with in-frame sequences only. Part of the clones is absent; in the studies checked, under half of the shortfall reflects unresolved V genes, and no reason is known for the rest. D and trimming come from the DNA, and the V and J calls and clone size come from that table. Within this sample are some 150,000 clones, with roughly 50% of them counted one time only. Under 0.5% of the sample rests with the top ten.

Sequencing used Tregs from blood. The meaning of the sample's cell subset or site label: regulatory CD4+ T cells. This receptor was obtained from a man aged 18-30 years in good health. Recombination joined TRBV30 with TRBJ1-2; TRBD1 is a possible D gene, resting on 5 matching bases. The nucleotides are TGTGCCTGGAGTGTACGAAGGGGCTATGGCTACACCTTC. Its protein reads: CAWSVRRGYGYTF.